Detailed here is one T cell receptor (beta chain). The source of the sample is a study of shared T cell receptors in the human thymus. Generated by immunoSEQ multiplex PCR, the TCRdb table keeps only in-frame clones and is missing some. The table lists approximately 490,000 clones, around three quarters of them singletons. These data are also associated with another study on human thymus T cells. This second report adds: Among thymic and blood repertoires, usage of V and J genes appeared biased.

The clonotype originates from a boy younger than two with a congenital heart defect. Input material: thymocytes.

In DNA form, the CDR3 reads TGTGCCACCTCCGGGACAGCCTACGAGCAGTACTTC. It codes for CATSGTAYEQYF. The rearrangement uses TRBV2 and TRBJ2-7, with TRBD1 identical over 7 bases. This CDR3 region has 12 residues. V was pared by 10 bases and J by 2 bases, with 5 bases of the junction left unmatched. Germline V gene lookup returns CDR1 SNHLY and CDR2 FYNNEI.